This T cell receptor (beta chain) appears in the sequencing data of a study of regulatory T cells in long-lasting Graves disease. Study-wide background: Antithyroid drugs had been given to newly diagnosed Graves' patients for under 3 months.

Researchers made TCR beta libraries by using iRepertoire HTBI primers and running Arm-PCR on CDR3 regions. Each CDR3 protein is one row after TCRdb ran MiXCR on the multiplex PCR reads. The sample shows 200,000 to 250,000 distinct CDR3 sequences, about 18% of them seen only once. This clonotype came up many times. Its antigen is unidentified. General study results and limits: Shared public clonotypes totalled around 2,900 in persistent patients, compared with approximately 970 in new patients.

Documented time point: newly diagnosed GD, antithyroid drugs for less than 3 months. The TCR library used RNA extracted from PBMCs. The EDTA tubes were filled with nine milliliters of drawn peripheral blood. Specimen: peripheral blood mononuclear cells (PBMCs), collected at new diagnosis, from a patient treated with antithyroid drugs. The receptor was isolated from a female donor with Graves disease.

In nucleotides, the CDR3 is TGTGCCAGCAGCCCTACCGGGACAACTAATGAAAAACTGTTTTTT. It encodes CASSPTGTTNEKLFF. The chain recombines TRBV9 with TRBJ1-4; D is ambiguous. Germline V CDR1 and CDR2: SGDLS, YYNGEE. V was trimmed by 4 bases and J by 0 bases, leaving 10 bases between them. This CDR3 region has 15 residues. Complete variable domain (other parts from reference TRBV9 and TRBJ1-4): DSGVTQTPKHLITATGQRVTLRCSPRSGDLSVYWYQQSLDQGLQFLIQYYNGEERAKGNILERFSAQQFPDLHSELNLSSLELGDSALYFCASSPTGTTNEKLFFGSGTQLSVL.